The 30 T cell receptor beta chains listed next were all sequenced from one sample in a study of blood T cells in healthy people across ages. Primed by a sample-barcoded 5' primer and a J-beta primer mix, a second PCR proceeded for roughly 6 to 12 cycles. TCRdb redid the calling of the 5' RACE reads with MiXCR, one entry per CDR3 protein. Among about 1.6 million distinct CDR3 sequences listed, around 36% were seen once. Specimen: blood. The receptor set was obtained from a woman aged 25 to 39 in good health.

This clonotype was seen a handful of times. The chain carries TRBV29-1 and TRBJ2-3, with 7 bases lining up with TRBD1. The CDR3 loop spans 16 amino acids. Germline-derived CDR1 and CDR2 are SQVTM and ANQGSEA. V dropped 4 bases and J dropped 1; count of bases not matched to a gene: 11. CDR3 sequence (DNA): TGCAGCGTTGCCCTGACAGGGTATTTTGGCACAGATACGCAGTATTTT. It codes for CSVALTGYFGTDTQYF.

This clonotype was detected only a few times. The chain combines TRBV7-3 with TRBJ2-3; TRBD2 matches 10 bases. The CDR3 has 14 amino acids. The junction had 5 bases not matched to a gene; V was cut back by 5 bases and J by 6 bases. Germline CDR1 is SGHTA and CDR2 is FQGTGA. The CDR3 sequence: CASSPLAGDDTQYF. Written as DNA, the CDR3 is TGTGCCAGCAGCCCCCTAGCGGGGGACGATACGCAGTATTTT.

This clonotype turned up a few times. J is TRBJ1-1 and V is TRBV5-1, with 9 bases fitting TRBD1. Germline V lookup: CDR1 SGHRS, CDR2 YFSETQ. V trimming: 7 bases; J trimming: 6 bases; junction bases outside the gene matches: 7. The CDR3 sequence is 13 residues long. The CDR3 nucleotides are TGCGCCAGCCCCCCGGGACAGGGTCCTGAAGCTTTCTTT. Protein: CASPPGQGPEAFF.

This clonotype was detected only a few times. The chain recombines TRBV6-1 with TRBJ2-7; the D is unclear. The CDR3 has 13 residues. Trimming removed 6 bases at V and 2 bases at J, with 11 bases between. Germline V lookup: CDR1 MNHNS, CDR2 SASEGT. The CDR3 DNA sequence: TGTGCCAGCAGCCCGGATATAGCCTACGAGCAGTACTTC. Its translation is CASSPDIAYEQYF.

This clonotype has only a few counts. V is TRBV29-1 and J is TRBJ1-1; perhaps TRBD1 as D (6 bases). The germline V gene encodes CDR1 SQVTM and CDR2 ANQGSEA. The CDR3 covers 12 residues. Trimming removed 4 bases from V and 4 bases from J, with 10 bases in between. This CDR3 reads CSVGNRVTEAFF. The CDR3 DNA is TGCAGCGTTGGAAACAGGGTCACTGAAGCTTTCTTT.

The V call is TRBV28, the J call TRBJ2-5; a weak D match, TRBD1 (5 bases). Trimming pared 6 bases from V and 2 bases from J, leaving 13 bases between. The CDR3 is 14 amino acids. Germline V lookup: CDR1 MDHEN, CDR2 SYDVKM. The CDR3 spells CASSRNGQQETQYF. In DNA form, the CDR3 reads TGTGCCAGCAGCCGTAACGGACAACAAGAGACCCAGTACTTC.

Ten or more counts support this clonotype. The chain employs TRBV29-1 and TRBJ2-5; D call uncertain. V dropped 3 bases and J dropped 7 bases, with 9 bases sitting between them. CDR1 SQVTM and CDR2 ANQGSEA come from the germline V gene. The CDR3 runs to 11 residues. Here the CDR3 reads CSVDILRTQYF. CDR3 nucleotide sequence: TGCAGCGTTGATATATTGAGGACCCAGTACTTC.

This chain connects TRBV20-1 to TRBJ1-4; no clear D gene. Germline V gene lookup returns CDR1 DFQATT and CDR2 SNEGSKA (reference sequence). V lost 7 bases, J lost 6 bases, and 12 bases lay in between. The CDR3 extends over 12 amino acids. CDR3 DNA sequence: TGCAGTGTCGGGCAGATCGATGAAAAACTGTTTTTT. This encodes CSVGQIDEKLFF.

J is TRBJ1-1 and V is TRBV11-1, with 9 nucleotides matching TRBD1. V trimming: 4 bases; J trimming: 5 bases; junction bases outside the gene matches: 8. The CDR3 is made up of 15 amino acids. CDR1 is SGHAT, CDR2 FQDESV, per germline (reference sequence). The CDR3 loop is CASSSGTGLLTEAFF. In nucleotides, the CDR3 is TGTGCCAGCAGCTCCGGGACAGGGCTACTTACTGAAGCTTTCTTT.

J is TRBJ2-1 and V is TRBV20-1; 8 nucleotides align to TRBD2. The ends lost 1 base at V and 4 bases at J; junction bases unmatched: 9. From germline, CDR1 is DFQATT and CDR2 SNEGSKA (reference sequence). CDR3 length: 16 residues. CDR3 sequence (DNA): TGCAGTGCTAGAGTACCAGCGGGAGCGTCTTACAATGAGCAGTTCTTC. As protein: CSARVPAGASYNEQFF.

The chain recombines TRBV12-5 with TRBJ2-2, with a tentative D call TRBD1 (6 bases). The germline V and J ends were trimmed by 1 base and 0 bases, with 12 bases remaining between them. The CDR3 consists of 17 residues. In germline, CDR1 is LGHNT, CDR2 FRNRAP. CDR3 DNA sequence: TGTGCTAGTGGTTTGGCCCTGGGACATTCGAACACCGGGGAGCTGTTTTTT. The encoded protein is CASGLALGHSNTGELFF.

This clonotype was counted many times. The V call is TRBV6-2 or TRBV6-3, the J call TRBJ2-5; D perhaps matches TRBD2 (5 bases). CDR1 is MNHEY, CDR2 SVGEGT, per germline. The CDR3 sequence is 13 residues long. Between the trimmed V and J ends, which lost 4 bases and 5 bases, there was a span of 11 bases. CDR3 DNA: TGTGCCAGCAGTTGGAGGAAGTGGGAGACCCAGTACTTC. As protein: CASSWRKWETQYF.

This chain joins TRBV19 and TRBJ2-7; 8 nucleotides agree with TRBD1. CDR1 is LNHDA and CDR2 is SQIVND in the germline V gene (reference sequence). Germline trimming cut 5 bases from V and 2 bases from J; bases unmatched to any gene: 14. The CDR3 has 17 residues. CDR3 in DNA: TGTGCCAGTAGTGAAAAAAAGGACAGGGAGCTTCCCTACGAGCAGTACTTC. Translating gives CASSEKKDRELPYEQYF.

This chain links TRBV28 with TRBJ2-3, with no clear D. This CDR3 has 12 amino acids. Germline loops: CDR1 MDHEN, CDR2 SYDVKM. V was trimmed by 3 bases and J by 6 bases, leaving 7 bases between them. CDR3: CASSFKADTQYF. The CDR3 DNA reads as TGTGCCAGCAGTTTTAAGGCTGATACGCAGTATTTT.

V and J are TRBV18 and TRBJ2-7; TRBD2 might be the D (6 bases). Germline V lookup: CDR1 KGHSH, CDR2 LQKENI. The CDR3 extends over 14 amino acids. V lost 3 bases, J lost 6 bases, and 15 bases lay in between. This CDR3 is CASSPSGGMGEQYF. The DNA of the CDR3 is TGTGCCAGCTCACCGTCTGGCGGGATGGGCGAGCAGTACTTC.

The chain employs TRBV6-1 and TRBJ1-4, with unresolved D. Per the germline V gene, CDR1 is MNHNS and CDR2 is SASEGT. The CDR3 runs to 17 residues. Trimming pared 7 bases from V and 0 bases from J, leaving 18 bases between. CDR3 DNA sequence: TGTGCCAGCATGGAAAACTTTCACACGGCAACTAATGAAAAACTGTTTTTT. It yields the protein CASMENFHTATNEKLFF.

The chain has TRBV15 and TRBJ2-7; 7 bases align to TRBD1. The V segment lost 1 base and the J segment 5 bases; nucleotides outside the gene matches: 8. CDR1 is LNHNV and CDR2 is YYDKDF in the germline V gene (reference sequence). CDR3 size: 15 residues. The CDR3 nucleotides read TGTGCCACCAGCAGAGTGGGCAGGGGGTCCGACGAGCAGTACTTC. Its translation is CATSRVGRGSDEQYF.

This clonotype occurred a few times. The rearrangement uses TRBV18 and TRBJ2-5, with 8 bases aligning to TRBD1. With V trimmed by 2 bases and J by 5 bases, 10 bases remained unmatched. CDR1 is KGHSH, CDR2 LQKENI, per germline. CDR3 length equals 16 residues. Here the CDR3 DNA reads TGTGCCAGCTCACCAGGACAGGGACTGGTGATGGAGACCCAGTACTTC. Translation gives CASSPGQGLVMETQYF. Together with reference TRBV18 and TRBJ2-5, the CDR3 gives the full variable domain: NAGVMQNPRHLVRRRGQEARLRCSPMKGHSHVYWYRQLPEEGLKFMVYLQKENIIDESGMPKERFSAEFPKEGPSILRIQQVVRGDSAAYFCASSPGQGLVMETQYFGPGTRLLVL.

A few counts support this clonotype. The CDR3 nucleotides are TGTGCCAGCAGCCCCCACAGTCCTGGCGAGCAGTACTTC. Its protein is CASSPHSPGEQYF. This chain joins TRBV7-2 and TRBJ2-7; D is unresolved. With 5 bases removed from V and 6 bases from J, the gap between germline ends came to 14 bases. The germline gives CDR1 SGHTA, CDR2 FQGNSA. The CDR3 is 13 amino acids.

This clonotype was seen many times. The CDR3 loop is CATRGSSYEQYF. CDR3 DNA: TGTGCCACACGGGGGTCCTCCTACGAGCAGTACTTC. The gene calls are TRBV27 and TRBJ2-7; tentative D call: TRBD2 (6 bases). The CDR3 contains 12 residues. Germline-derived CDR1 and CDR2 are MNHEY and SMNVEV (reference sequence). Trimming left V 10 bases short and J 0 bases short, with 10 bases between.

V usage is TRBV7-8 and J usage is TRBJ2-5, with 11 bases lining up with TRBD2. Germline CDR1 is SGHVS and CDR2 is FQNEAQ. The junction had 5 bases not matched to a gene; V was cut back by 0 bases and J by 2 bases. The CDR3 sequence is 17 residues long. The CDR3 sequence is CASSLARLAGGQETQYF. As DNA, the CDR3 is TGTGCCAGCAGCTTAGCGCGGCTAGCGGGGGGACAAGAGACCCAGTACTTC.

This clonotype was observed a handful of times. The CDR3 bases are TGTGCCTGGAGTGCAACAGGGGGCGGAGGGGAGCTGTTTTTT. Protein product: CAWSATGGGGELFF. V is TRBV30 and J is TRBJ2-2; 9 nucleotides match TRBD1. The CDR3 length is 14 residues. Germline V gene lookup returns CDR1 GTSNPN and CDR2 SVGIG (reference sequence). After removal of 1 base from V and 8 bases from J, the junction contained 5 bases not matched to a gene.

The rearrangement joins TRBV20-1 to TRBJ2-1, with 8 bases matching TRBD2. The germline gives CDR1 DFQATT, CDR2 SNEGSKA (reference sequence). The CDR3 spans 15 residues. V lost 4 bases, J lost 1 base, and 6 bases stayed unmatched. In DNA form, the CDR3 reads TGCAGTGCTAAGGGGGAGCGGGGGTCCTACAATGAGCAGTTCTTC. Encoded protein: CSAKGERGSYNEQFF.

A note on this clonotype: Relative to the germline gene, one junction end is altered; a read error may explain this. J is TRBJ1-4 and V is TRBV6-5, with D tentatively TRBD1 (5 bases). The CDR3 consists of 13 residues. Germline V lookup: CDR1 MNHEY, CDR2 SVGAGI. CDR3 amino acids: CASSTRDGGKRFF. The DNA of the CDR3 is TGTGCCAGCAGCACCCGGGACGGGGGAAAACGGTTTTTT.

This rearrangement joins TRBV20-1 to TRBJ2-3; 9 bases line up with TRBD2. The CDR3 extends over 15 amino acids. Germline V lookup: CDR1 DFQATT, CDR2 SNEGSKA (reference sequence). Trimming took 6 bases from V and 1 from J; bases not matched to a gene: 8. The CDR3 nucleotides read TGCAGTGCCAATCCGGGACTAGCCGGCACAGATACGCAGTATTTT. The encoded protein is CSANPGLAGTDTQYF.

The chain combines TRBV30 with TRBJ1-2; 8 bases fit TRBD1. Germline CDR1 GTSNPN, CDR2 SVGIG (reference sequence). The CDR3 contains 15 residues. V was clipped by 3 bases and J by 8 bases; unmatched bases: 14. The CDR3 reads CAWRADRGTGTGYTF. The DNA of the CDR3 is TGTGCCTGGAGAGCTGACAGGGGTACAGGGACGGGCTACACCTTC.

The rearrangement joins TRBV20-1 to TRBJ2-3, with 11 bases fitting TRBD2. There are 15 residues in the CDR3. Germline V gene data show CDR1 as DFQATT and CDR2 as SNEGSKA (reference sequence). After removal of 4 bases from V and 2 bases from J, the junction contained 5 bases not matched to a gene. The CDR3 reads CSATRLAGNTDTQYF. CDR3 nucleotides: TGCAGTGCTACCCGACTAGCGGGGAACACAGATACGCAGTATTTT.

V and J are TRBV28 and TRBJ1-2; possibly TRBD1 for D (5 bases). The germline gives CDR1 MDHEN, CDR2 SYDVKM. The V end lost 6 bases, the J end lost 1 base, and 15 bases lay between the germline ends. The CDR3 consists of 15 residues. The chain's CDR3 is CASSSPDSLNYGYTF. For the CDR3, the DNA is TGTGCCAGCAGCTCCCCAGACAGTCTTAACTATGGCTACACCTTC.

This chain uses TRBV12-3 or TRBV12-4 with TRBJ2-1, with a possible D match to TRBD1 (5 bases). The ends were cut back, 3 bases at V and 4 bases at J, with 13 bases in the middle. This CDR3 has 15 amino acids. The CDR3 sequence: CASSFVQGAYNEQFF. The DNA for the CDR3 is TGTGCCAGCAGTTTCGTTCAAGGGGCTTACAATGAGCAGTTCTTC.

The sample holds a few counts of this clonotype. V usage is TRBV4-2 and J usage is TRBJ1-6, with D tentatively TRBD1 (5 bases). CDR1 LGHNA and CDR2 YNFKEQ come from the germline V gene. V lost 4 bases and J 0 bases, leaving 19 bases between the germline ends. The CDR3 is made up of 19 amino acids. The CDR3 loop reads CASSLQGLDTVSYNSPLHF. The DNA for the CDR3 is TGTGCCAGCAGCCTCCAAGGATTGGACACCGTCTCCTATAATTCACCCCTCCACTTT.